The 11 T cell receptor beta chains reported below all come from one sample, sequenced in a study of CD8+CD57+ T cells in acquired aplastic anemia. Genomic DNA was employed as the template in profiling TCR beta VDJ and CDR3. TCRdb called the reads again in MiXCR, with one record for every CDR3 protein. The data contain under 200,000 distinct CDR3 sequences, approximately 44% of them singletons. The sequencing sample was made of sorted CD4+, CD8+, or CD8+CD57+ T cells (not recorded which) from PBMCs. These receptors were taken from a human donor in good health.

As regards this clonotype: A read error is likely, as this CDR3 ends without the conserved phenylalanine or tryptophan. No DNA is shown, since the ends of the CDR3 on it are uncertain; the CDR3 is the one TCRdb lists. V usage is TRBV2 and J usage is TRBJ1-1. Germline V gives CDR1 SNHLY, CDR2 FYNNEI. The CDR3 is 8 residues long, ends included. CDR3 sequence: CASSEALL.

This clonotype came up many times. DNA for the CDR3: TGTGCCAGCAGCTTGTACGACAGGGGAAACACTGAAGCTTTCTTT. This sequence encodes CASSLYDRGNTEAFF. The chain has TRBV5-8 and TRBJ1-1, with 8 bases matching TRBD1. The germline CDR1 and CDR2 sequences are SGHTS and YDEGEE. With V trimmed by 1 base and J by 2 bases, 4 bases remained unmatched. The CDR3 is 15 amino acids.

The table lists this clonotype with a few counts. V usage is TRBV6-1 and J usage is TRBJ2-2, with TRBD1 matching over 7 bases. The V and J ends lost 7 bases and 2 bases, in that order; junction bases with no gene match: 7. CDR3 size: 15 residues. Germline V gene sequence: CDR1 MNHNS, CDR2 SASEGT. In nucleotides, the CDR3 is TGTGCCAGCATCCACAGACAGGGTAACACCGGGGAGCTGTTTTTT. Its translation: CASIHRQGNTGELFF.

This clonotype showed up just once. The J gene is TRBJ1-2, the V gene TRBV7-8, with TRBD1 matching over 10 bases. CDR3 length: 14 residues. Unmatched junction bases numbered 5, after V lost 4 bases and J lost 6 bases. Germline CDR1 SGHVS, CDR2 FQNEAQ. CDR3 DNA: TGTGCCAGCAGCTCGGGACAGGGGAATCATGGCTACACCTTC. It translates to CASSSGQGNHGYTF.

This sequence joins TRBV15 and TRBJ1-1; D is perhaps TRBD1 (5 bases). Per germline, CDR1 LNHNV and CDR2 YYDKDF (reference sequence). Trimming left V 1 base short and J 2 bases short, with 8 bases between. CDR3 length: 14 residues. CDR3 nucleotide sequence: TGTGCCACCAGCAGAGGGGACGTTAACACTGAAGCTTTCTTT. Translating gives CATSRGDVNTEAFF. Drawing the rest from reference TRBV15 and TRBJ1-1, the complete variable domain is DAMVIQNPRYQVTQFGKPVTLSCSQTLNHNVMYWYQQKSSQAPKLLFHYYDKDFNNEADTPDNFQSRRPNTSFCFLDIRSPGLGDTAMYLCATSRGDVNTEAFFGQGTRLTVV.

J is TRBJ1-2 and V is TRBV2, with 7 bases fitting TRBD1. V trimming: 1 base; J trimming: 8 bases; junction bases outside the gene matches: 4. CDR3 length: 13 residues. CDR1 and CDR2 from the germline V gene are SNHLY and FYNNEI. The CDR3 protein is CASSEVGGGGYTF. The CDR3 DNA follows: TGTGCCAGCAGTGAAGTAGGGGGCGGAGGCTACACCTTC.

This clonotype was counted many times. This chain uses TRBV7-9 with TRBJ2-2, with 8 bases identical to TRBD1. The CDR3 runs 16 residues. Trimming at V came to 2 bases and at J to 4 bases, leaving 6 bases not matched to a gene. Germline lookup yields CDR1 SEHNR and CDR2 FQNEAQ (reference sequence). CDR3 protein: CASSLRTGQGTGELFF. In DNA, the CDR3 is TGTGCCAGCAGCTTAAGAACAGGACAGGGCACCGGGGAGCTGTTTTTT. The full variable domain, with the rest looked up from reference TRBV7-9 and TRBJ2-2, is DTGVSQNPRHKITKRGQNVTFRCDPISEHNRLYWYRQTLGQGPEFLTYFQNEAQLEKSRLLSDRFSAERPKGSFSTLEIQRTEQGDSAMYLCASSLRTGQGTGELFFGEGSRLTVL.

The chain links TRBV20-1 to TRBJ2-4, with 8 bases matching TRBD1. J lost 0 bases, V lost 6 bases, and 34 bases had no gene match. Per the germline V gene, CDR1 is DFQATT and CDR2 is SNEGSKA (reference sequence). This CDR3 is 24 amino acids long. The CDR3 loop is CSASPWDRPRSEGDWGLAKNIQYF. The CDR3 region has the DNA TGCAGTGCCTCCCCCTGGGACAGGCCCCGATCCGAGGGGGACTGGGGACTAGCCAAAAACATTCAGTACTTC.

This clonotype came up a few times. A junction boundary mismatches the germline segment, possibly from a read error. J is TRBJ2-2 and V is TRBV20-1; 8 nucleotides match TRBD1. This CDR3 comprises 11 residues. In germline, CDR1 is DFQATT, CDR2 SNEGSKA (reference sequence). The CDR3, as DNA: TGCAGTGCTAGAGCGACAGGGGAGGTGTTTTTT. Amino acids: CSARATGEVFF.

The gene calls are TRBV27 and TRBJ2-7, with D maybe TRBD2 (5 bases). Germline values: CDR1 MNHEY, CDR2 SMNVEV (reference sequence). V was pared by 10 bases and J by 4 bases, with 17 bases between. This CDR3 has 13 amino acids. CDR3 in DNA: TGTGCCAACAGCACCGTCCGGGGTTACGAGCAGTACTTC. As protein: CANSTVRGYEQYF.

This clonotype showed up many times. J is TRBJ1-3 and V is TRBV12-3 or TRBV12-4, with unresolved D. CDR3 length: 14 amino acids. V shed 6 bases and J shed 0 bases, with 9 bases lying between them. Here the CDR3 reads CASRDRSSGNTIYF. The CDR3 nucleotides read TGTGCCAGCAGGGACCGTAGCTCTGGAAACACCATATATTTT.